What follows are 11 T cell receptor beta chains derived from one specimen sequenced in a study of T cells in localized non-small cell lung cancer. The method was immunoSEQ multiplex PCR; TCRdb's version includes in-frame clones alone and lacks a portion of them. The table has 59,000 or so clones, more than 85% seen once. The sample consisted of peripheral blood, taken before any cancer treatment. These receptors were obtained from a man between 40 and 70 years old with stage I lung adenocarcinoma.

The V call is TRBV6-5, the J call TRBJ2-2, with D hard to call. Germline CDR1 reads MNHEY; CDR2 reads SVGAGI. The CDR3 is 12 amino acids. The CDR3 reads CAGAQNTGELFF. CDR3 sequence (DNA): TGTGCAGGCGCACAGAACACCGGGGAGCTGTTTTTT.

The chain links TRBV19 to TRBJ2-1, with 11 positions matching TRBD2. The CDR3 consists of 15 residues. J lost 6 bases, V lost 4 bases, and 5 bases had no gene match. Germline V gives CDR1 LNHDA, CDR2 SQIVND (reference sequence). CDR3 DNA: TGTGCCAGTAGTACGGGACTAGCGGACCCCAATGAGCAGTTCTTC. It encodes CASSTGLADPNEQFF.

The V gene is TRBV5-6, the J gene TRBJ2-2; 7 bases align to TRBD2. The J segment lost 6 bases and the V segment lost 0 bases, leaving 8 bases of the junction unmatched. The V gene's germline CDR1 is SGHDT and CDR2 YYEEEE. The CDR3 has 16 residues. In DNA, the CDR3 is TGTGCCAGCAGCTTGGCGGGGGGAGGGAGCGCCGGGGAGCTGTTTTTT. Translated: CASSLAGGGSAGELFF. The full variable domain, its missing parts supplied by reference TRBV5-6 and TRBJ2-2, is DAGVTQSPTHLIKTRGQQVTLRCSPKSGHDTVSWYQQALGQGPQFIFQYYEEEERQRGNFPDRFSGHQFPNYSSELNVNALLLGDSALYLCASSLAGGGSAGELFFGEGSRLTVL.

This clone was counted only a few times. This sample includes further DNA sequences coding for the same CDR3. This chain joins TRBV6-6 and TRBJ2-3; no clear D gene. Germline V CDR1 and CDR2: MNHNY, SVGAGI (reference sequence). Deletions cut 2 bases from V and 0 bases from J, with 9 bases between. CDR3 length: 15 residues. CDR3 sequence: CASSYDSTSTDTQYF. The CDR3 nucleotides read TGTGCCAGCAGTTACGACTCGACTAGCACAGATACGCAGTATTTT.

The genes are TRBV9 and TRBJ2-2; 7 nucleotides align to TRBD1. The CDR3 runs to 14 residues. The trim removed 6 bases at V and 3 bases at J, leaving 5 bases unmatched. Germline-derived CDR1 and CDR2 are SGDLS and YYNGEE. CDR3 sequence (DNA): TGTGCCAGCAACTTTGACAGGGACACCGGGGAGCTGTTTTTT. Translated, it gives CASNFDRDTGELFF.

The CDR3 DNA follows: TGTGCCACCAGCAGGCTAGGGCAGCCGCAAGAGACCCAGTACTTC. Protein: CATSRLGQPQETQYF. This chain connects TRBV15 to TRBJ2-5, with no clear D. Trimming took 3 bases from V and 2 from J, leaving 13 bases between them. Per the germline V gene, CDR1 is LNHNV and CDR2 is YYDKDF (reference sequence). The CDR3 is made up of 15 amino acids.

The chain couples TRBV19 to TRBJ2-1, with D maybe TRBD2 (6 bases). The CDR3 consists of 14 residues. V was clipped by 7 bases and J by 7 bases, with 17 bases between them. CDR1 and CDR2 (germline): LNHDA, SQIVND (reference sequence). This CDR3 reads CASIPGSGGNEQFF. CDR3 DNA: TGTGCCAGTATTCCCGGGAGTGGGGGGAATGAGCAGTTCTTC.

The rearrangement uses TRBV5-4 and TRBJ2-7, with D unresolved. This CDR3 spans 15 amino acids. The V gene's germline CDR1 is SGHNT and CDR2 YYREEE (reference sequence). V dropped 0 bases and J dropped 3 bases, with 13 bases sitting between them. The CDR3 region is CASSLDQDALYEQYF. DNA for the CDR3: TGTGCCAGCAGCTTGGATCAGGACGCCCTCTACGAGCAGTACTTC.

CDR3 in amino acids: CASSLVAGRAFYNEQFF. The DNA of the CDR3 is TGTGCCAGCAGCTTGGTGGCCGGGAGGGCCTTCTACAATGAGCAGTTCTTC. The chain uses TRBV5-4 and TRBJ2-1, with TRBD2 identical over 8 bases. Germline V gene lookup returns CDR1 SGHNT and CDR2 YYREEE (reference sequence). This CDR3 contains 17 residues. The V gene end was trimmed by 0 bases and the J gene end by 3 bases; junction bases not matched to a gene: 8. The full variable domain, its missing parts supplied by reference TRBV5-4 and TRBJ2-1, is ETGVTQSPTHLIKTRGQQVTLRCSSQSGHNTVSWYQQALGQGPQFIFQYYREEENGRGNFPPRFSGLQFPNYSSELNVNALELDDSALYLCASSLVAGRAFYNEQFFGPGTRLTVL.

A single count supports this clone. The rearrangement uses TRBV7-3 and TRBJ2-3, with D maybe TRBD1 (5 bases). V was clipped by 5 bases and J by 7 bases, with 13 bases between them. The CDR3 loop spans 13 amino acids. CDR1 and CDR2 from the germline V gene are SGHTA and FQGTGA. In DNA form, the CDR3 reads TGTGCCAGCAGCCCAGGGTTTTCCAATACGCAGTATTTT. It specifies CASSPGFSNTQYF.

This sequence joins TRBV5-1 and TRBJ2-1, with 10 bases that match TRBD2. The V gene end was trimmed by 3 bases and the J gene end by 7 bases; junction bases not matched to a gene: 10. The CDR3 contains 16 residues. Germline V CDR1 and CDR2: SGHRS, YFSETQ. CDR3 sequence (DNA): TGCGCCAGCAGCTCGACCGGGACTAGCGTCACAAATGAGCAGTTCTTC. Translated, it gives CASSSTGTSVTNEQFF.